Shown below are 18 T cell receptor delta chains from a single sample sequenced in a study of human gamma delta and Vdelta1 T cells. For these receptors, no antigen is known. TCRdb applied CATT to the PCR reads for clone calling. The sample holds some 6,100 delta-chain clones, about 40% seen once. The specimen was Vdelta1 gamma-delta T cells from blood grown in culture (DOT cells). The source is a human donor in good health.

The rearrangement joins TRDV1 to TRDJ2; D is perhaps TRDD3 (7 bases). The CDR3 has 23 residues. Germline CDR1 is TSWWSYY and CDR2 is QGS. The ends were cut back, 2 bases at V and 4 bases at J, with 35 bases in the middle. Written as DNA, the CDR3 is TGTGCTCTTGGGGAAAGACCAACCTTCCCGGTACTGGGGATCCCAGATCGGACAGCACAACTCTTCTTT. It is translated as CALGERPTFPVLGIPDRTAQLFF.

V usage is TRDV1 and J usage is TRDJ1; 10 nucleotides line up with TRDD3. This CDR3 contains 21 residues. Germline V lookup: CDR1 TSWWSYY, CDR2 QGS. Trimming took 2 bases from V and 0 from J; bases not matched to a gene: 18. The CDR3 DNA reads as TGTGCTCTTGGGGAATCTGTCCTACCAGGGGGATACGGTGTTTACACCGATAAACTCATCTTT. Translating it yields CALGESVLPGGYGVYTDKLIF.

V and J are TRDV1 and TRDJ1; 10 positions match TRDD3. The V segment lost 2 bases and the J segment 0 bases; nucleotides outside the gene matches: 18. This CDR3 spans 21 amino acids. Germline loops: CDR1 TSWWSYY, CDR2 QGS. CDR3 loop: CALGENKPYWGIRKYTDKLIF. CDR3 coding DNA: TGTGCTCTTGGGGAAAATAAACCCTACTGGGGGATCCGTAAGTACACCGATAAACTCATCTTT.

The V gene is TRDV1, the J gene TRDJ1; TRDD3 agrees at 9 bases. Germline V gene lookup returns CDR1 TSWWSYY and CDR2 QGS. CDR3 length: 24 amino acids. Trimming removed 3 bases from V and 0 bases from J; junction bases left unmatched: 29. The CDR3 protein is CALGDLPSYKDGGYAGVNTDKLIF. CDR3 nucleotides: TGTGCTCTTGGGGACCTTCCGTCCTATAAGGATGGGGGATATGCGGGGGTAAACACCGATAAACTCATCTTT.

This clone is judged medium-sized. The rearrangement uses TRDV1 and TRDJ1; maybe TRDD2 (6 bases). CDR1 and CDR2 (germline): TSWWSYY, QGS. The V gene lost 0 bases and the J gene lost 0 bases, with 26 bases spanning the gap. This CDR3 spans 21 amino acids. CDR3 residues: CALGELILPPTEGKYTDKLIF. CDR3 DNA sequence: TGTGCTCTTGGGGAACTAATCCTTCCCCCTACTGAGGGAAAGTACACCGATAAACTCATCTTT.

Concerning this clone: A read error may be the cause here, since a much bigger clone is one base away. The rearrangement uses TRDV1 and TRDJ1, with TRDD3 identical over 10 bases. The germline gives CDR1 TSWWSYY, CDR2 QGS. The CDR3 totals 19 residues. V shed 7 bases, J shed 4 bases, and the junction held 21 bases outside the gene matches. This chain's CDR3 is CALVLEMGPTSGGYDKLIF. CDR3 DNA: TGTGCTCTTGTGCTAGAAATGGGTCCTACGTCTGGGGGATACGATAAACTCATCTTT.

Concerning this clone: Given a much more abundant clone one base away, this may be a read error. The V gene is TRDV1, the J gene TRDJ1; 7 nucleotides line up with TRDD3. V shed 2 bases, J shed 0 bases, and the junction held 15 bases outside the gene matches. The germline gives CDR1 TSWWSYY, CDR2 QGS. The CDR3 covers 19 residues. The CDR3 protein is CALGESLWIRPVYTDKLIF. CDR3 bases: TGTGCTCTTGGGGAAAGCCTGTGGATACGCCCGGTGTACACCGATAAACTCATCTTT.

V is TRDV1 and J is TRDJ1; 7 bases fit TRDD3. The ends lost 3 bases at V and 0 bases at J; junction bases unmatched: 22. The CDR3 length is 21 residues. Germline V gene lookup returns CDR1 TSWWSYY and CDR2 QGS. CDR3 DNA: TGTGCTCTTGGGGACCTTGGCAAGCCACAGGGGGATTGCTACTACACCGATAAACTCATCTTT. This codes for CALGDLGKPQGDCYYTDKLIF.

To note about this clone: Just one base apart from a much larger clone, this may be a read error. The rearrangement links TRDV1 to TRDJ1; D may be TRDD3 (5 bases). Trimming cost V 3 bases and J 4 bases, with 30 bases left between them. CDR1 and CDR2 from the germline V gene are TSWWSYY and QGS. The CDR3 covers 20 residues. CDR3 protein: CALGDPGLSTLNWGLDKLIF. CDR3 bases: TGTGCTCTTGGGGACCCGGGCCTTTCTACCCTTAATTGGGGTCTCGATAAACTCATCTTT.

This chain uses TRDV1 with TRDJ1; TRDD3 agrees at 7 bases. Germline V gives CDR1 TSWWSYY, CDR2 QGS. The CDR3 runs 21 residues. The V segment lost 2 bases and the J segment 0 bases; nucleotides outside the gene matches: 21. Written as DNA, the CDR3 is TGTGCTCTTGGGGAAGGAGAGGACCTACGCTACGGGGGGGGATACACCGATAAACTCATCTTT. This codes for CALGEGEDLRYGGGYTDKLIF.

Only a few counts were recorded for this clone. This chain uses TRDV1 with TRDJ1, with 12 bases identical to TRDD3. The V segment lost 8 bases and the J segment 0 bases; nucleotides outside the gene matches: 10. This CDR3 is built from 17 residues. CDR1 is TSWWSYY, CDR2 QGS, per germline. CDR3 bases: TGTGCTCTTACCTCAACTGGGGGATACCCGTACACCGATAAACTCATCTTT. Amino acids: CALTSTGGYPYTDKLIF.

The chain is built from TRDV1 and TRDJ1; no clear D gene. The CDR3 has 17 residues. The germline V and J ends were trimmed by 0 bases and 1 base, with 15 bases remaining between them. Germline CDR1 TSWWSYY, CDR2 QGS. The DNA for the CDR3 is TGTGCTCTTGGGGAACTCCCTAACCTATACAGCACCGATAAACTCATCTTT. Translated: CALGELPNLYSTDKLIF.

The chain joins TRDV1 to TRDJ1; TRDD2 aligns across 7 bases. The length of the CDR3 is 23 residues. CDR1 and CDR2 (germline): TSWWSYY, QGS. V lost 1 base and J lost 0; bases outside the gene matches: 26. Here the CDR3 reads CALGEPTSYSCLWCPLYTDKLIF. CDR3 in DNA: TGTGCTCTTGGGGAACCTACTTCCTATAGTTGTTTGTGGTGCCCCTTGTACACCGATAAACTCATCTTT.

The gene calls are TRDV1 and TRDJ1; 9 nucleotides match TRDD3. Trimming cost V 2 bases and J 0 bases; bases outside gene matches: 16. The CDR3 has 20 amino acids. Per germline, CDR1 TSWWSYY and CDR2 QGS. In nucleotides, the CDR3 is TGTGCTCTTGGGGAAGATTATCCTACGGGGGGATACCGGTACACCGATAAACTCATCTTT. Its translation is CALGEDYPTGGYRYTDKLIF.

This clone is labeled as medium-sized. The chain carries TRDV1 and TRDJ1; TRDD2 agrees at 9 bases. Unmatched junction bases numbered 26, after V lost 3 bases and J lost 0 bases. This CDR3 has 23 residues. Germline V gene data show CDR1 as TSWWSYY and CDR2 as QGS. The CDR3 reads CALGDFRRAFLRYGGIHTDKLIF. Here the CDR3 DNA reads TGTGCTCTTGGGGACTTCCGCCGGGCCTTCCTACGTTATGGGGGAATCCACACCGATAAACTCATCTTT.

This clone has only a few counts. The rearrangement joins TRDV1 to TRDJ1; 9 nucleotides line up with TRDD3. CDR3 size: 23 residues. The V and J ends lost 4 bases and 0 bases, in that order; junction bases with no gene match: 27. Germline loops: CDR1 TSWWSYY, CDR2 QGS. Here the CDR3 DNA reads TGTGCTCTTGGGGCTTCAATTAATATGCCATGGGGGATATATTATGGGTACACCGATAAACTCATCTTT. Protein: CALGASINMPWGIYYGYTDKLIF.

In regard to this clone: At one boundary the junction diverges from the germline segment, which might be a read error. The J gene is TRDJ1, the V gene TRDV1, with 10 bases aligning to TRDD3. The CDR3 is made up of 21 amino acids. Per germline, CDR1 TSWWSYY and CDR2 QGS. The chain's CDR3 is CALGEPPGWLSGDTDTNKLIF. The CDR3 DNA reads TGTGCTCTTGGGGAACCTCCGGGGTGGCTCTCGGGGGATACGGACACCAATAAACTCATCTTT.

This clone is medium-sized. The gene calls are TRDV1 and TRDJ2; 12 bases line up with TRDD3. CDR3 length: 18 residues. The germline CDR1 and CDR2 sequences are TSWWSYY and QGS. Unmatched junction bases numbered 7, after V lost 1 base and J lost 4 bases. In DNA, the CDR3 is TGTGCTCTTGGGGAACCCTCCTACTGGGGGATACAGACAGCACAACTCTTCTTT. It encodes CALGEPSYWGIQTAQLFF.